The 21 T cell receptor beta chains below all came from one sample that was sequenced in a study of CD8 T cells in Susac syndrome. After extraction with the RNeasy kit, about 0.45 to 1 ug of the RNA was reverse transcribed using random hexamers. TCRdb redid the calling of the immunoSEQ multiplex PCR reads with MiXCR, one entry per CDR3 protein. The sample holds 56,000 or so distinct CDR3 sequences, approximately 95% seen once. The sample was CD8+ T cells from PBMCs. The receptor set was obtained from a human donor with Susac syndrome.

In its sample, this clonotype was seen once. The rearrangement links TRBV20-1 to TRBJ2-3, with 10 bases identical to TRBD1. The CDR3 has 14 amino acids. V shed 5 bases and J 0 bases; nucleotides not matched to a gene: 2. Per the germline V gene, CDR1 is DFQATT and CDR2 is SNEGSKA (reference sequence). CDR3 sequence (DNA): TGCAGTGCTCGACAGGGGGCTAGCACAGATACGCAGTATTTT. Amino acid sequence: CSARQGASTDTQYF.

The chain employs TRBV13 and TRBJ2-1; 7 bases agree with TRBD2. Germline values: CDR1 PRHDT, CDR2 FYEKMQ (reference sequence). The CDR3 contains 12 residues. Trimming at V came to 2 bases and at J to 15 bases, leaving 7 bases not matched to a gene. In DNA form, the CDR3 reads TGTGCCAGCAGCTTACCCGGGACTAATTTGTTCTTC. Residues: CASSLPGTNLFF.

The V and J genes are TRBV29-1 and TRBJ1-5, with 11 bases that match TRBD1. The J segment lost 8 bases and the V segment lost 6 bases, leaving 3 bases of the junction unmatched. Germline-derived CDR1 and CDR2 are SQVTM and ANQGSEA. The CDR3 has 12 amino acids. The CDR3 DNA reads TGCAGCGTGGGACAGGGGGTTGAGCCCCAGCATTTT. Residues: CSVGQGVEPQHF.

The CDR3 DNA sequence: TGCGCCAGCAGGTACAGGGGTGACACTGAAGCTTTCTTT. Translating it yields CASRYRGDTEAFF. The V and J genes are TRBV5-1 and TRBJ1-1; 7 positions match TRBD1. The length of the CDR3 is 13 residues. Germline CDR1 is SGHRS and CDR2 is YFSETQ. With V trimmed by 5 bases and J by 3 bases, 4 bases remained unmatched. Full variable domain (outside the CDR3, taken from reference TRBV5-1 and TRBJ1-1): KAGVTQTPRYLIKTRGQQVTLSCSPISGHRSVSWYQQTPGQGLQFLFEYFSETQRNKGNFPGRFSGRQFSNSRSEMNVSTLELGDSALYLCASRYRGDTEAFFGQGTRLTVV.

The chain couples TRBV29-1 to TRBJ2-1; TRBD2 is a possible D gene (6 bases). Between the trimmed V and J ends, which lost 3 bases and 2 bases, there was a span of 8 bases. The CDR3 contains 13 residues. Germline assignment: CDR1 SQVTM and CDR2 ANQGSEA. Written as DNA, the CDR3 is TGCAGCGTTGAGCGGGGCCCCTACAATGAGCAGTTCTTC. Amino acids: CSVERGPYNEQFF.

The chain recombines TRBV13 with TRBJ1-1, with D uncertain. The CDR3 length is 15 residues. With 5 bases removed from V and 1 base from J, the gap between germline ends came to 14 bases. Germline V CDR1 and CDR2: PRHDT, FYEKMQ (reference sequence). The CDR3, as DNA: TGTGCCAGCAGCGAACAGTTATTGGCGAACACTGAAGCTTTCTTT. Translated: CASSEQLLANTEAFF.

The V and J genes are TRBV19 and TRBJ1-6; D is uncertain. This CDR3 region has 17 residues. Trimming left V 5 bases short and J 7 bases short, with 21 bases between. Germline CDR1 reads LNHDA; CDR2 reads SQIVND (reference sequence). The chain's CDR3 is CASSLTPAGLENSPLHF. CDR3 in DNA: TGTGCCAGTAGTCTTACCCCAGCGGGGTTGGAGAATTCACCCCTCCACTTT.

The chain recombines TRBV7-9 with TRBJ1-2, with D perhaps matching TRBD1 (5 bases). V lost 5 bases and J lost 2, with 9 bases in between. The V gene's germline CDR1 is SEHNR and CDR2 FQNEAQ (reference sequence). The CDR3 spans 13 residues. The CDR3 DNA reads TGTGCCAGCAGCGGCGACAGAAACTATGGCTACACCTTC. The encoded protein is CASSGDRNYGYTF.

The CDR3 loop is CASSQAGSGQPQHF. In DNA form, the CDR3 reads TGCGCCAGCAGCCAAGCGGGATCAGGGCAGCCCCAGCATTTT. The J gene is TRBJ1-5, the V gene TRBV4-1; TRBD1 is a possible D gene (5 bases). V was trimmed by 1 base and J by 7 bases, leaving 11 bases between them. This CDR3 has 14 amino acids. The germline V gene encodes CDR1 MGHRA and CDR2 YSYEKL.

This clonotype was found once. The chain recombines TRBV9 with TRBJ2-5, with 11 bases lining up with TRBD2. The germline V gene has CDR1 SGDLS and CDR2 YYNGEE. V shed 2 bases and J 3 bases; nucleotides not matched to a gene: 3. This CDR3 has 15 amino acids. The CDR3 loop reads CASSVGTSGEETQYF. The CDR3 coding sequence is TGTGCCAGCAGCGTCGGGACTAGCGGAGAAGAGACCCAGTACTTC.

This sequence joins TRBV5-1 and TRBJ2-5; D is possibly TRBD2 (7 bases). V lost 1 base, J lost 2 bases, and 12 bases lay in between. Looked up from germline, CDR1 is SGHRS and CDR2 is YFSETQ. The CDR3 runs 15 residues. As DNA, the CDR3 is TGCGCCAGCAGCTTGTGGGGGGGCCTTCAAGAGACCCAGTACTTC. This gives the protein CASSLWGGLQETQYF.

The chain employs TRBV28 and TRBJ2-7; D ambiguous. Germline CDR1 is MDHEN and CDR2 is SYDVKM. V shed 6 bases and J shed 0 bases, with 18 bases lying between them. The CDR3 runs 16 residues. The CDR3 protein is CASSLNGEAPSYEQYF. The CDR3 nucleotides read TGTGCCAGCAGCCTAAATGGGGAAGCCCCCTCCTACGAGCAGTACTTC.

CDR3 protein: CASSHGTGFTDTQYF. The CDR3, as DNA: TGTGCCAGCAGCCACGGGACAGGGTTCACAGATACGCAGTATTTT. The chain recombines TRBV3-1 with TRBJ2-3, with 9 bases fitting TRBD1. This CDR3 is 15 amino acids long. After removal of 3 bases from V and 2 bases from J, the junction contained 3 bases not matched to a gene. The V gene's germline CDR1 is LGHDT and CDR2 YNNKEL (reference sequence).

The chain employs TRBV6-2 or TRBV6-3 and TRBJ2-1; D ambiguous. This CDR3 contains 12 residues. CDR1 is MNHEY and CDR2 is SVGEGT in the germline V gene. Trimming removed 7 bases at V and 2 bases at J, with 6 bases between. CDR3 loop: CASMGAYNEQFF. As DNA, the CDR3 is TGTGCCAGCATGGGTGCCTACAATGAGCAGTTCTTC.

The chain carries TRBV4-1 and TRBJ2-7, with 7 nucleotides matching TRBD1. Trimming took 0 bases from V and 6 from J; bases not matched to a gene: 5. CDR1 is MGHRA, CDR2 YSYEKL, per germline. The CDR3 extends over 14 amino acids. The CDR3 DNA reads TGCGCCAGCAGCCAAGATCAGGGGGTTGGCGAGCAGTACTTC. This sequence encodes CASSQDQGVGEQYF.

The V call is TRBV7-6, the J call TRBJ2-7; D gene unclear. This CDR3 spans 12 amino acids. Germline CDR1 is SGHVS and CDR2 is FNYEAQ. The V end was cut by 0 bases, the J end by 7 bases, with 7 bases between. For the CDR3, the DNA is TGTGCCAGCAGCTTAGCGGTAGAAGAGCAGTACTTC. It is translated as CASSLAVEEQYF.

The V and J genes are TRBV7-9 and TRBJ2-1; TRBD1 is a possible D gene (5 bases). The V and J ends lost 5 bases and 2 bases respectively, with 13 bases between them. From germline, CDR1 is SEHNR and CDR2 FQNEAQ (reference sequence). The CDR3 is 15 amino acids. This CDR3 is CASSPLDKTYNEQFF. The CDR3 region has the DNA TGTGCCAGCAGCCCTCTGGACAAGACCTACAATGAGCAGTTCTTC.

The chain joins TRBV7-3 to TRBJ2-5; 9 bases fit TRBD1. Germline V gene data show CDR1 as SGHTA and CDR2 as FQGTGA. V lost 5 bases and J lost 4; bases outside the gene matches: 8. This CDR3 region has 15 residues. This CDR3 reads CASSATGGLRETQYF. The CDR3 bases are TGTGCCAGCAGCGCGACAGGGGGACTTAGAGAGACCCAGTACTTC. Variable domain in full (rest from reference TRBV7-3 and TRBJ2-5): GAGVSQTPSNKVTEKGKYVELRCDPISGHTALYWYRQSLGQGPEFLIYFQGTGAADDSGLPNDRFFAVRPEGSVSTLKIQRTERGDSAVYLCASSATGGLRETQYFGPGTRLLVL.

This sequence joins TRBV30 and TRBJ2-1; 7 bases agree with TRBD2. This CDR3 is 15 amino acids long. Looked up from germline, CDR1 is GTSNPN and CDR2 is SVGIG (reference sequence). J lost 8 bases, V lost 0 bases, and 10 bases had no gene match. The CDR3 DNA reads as TGTGCCTGGAGTGTACGGGGCGGGGGAAGTGATGAGCAGTTCTTC. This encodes CAWSVRGGGSDEQFF.

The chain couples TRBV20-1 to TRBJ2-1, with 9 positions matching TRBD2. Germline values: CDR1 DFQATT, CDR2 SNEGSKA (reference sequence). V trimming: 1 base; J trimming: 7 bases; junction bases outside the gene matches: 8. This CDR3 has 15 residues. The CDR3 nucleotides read TGCAGTGCTAGAGGACTAAGCGGGGGGCAAAATGAGCAGTTCTTC. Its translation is CSARGLSGGQNEQFF.

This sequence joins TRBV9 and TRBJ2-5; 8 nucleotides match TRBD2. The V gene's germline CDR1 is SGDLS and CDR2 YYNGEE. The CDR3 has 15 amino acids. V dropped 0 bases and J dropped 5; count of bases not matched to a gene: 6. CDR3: CASSVEGGLGETQYF. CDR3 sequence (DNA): TGTGCCAGCAGCGTAGAGGGGGGACTAGGGGAGACCCAGTACTTC. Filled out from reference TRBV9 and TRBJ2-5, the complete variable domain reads DSGVTQTPKHLITATGQRVTLRCSPRSGDLSVYWYQQSLDQGLQFLIQYYNGEERAKGNILERFSAQQFPDLHSELNLSSLELGDSALYFCASSVEGGLGETQYFGPGTRLLVL.